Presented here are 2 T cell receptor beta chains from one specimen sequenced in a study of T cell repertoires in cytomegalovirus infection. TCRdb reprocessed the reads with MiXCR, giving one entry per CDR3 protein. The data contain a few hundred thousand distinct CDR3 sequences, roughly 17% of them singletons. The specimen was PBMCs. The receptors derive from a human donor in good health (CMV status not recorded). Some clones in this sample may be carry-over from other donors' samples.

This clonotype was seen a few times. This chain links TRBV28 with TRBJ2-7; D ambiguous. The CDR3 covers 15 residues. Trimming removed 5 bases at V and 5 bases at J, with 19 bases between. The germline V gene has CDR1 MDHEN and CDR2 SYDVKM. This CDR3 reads CASSTYLINLNEQYF. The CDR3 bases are TGTGCCAGCAGTACCTACCTAATCAACCTAAACGAGCAGTACTTC.

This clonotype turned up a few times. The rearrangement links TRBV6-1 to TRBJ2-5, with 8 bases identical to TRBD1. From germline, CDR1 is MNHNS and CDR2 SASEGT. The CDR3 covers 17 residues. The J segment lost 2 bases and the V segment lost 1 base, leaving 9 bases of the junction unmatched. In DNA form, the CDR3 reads TGTGCCAGCAGTGAAGTAACGGGGACAGGTTCTCAAGAGACCCAGTACTTC. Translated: CASSEVTGTGSQETQYF.